This TCR beta chain is drawn from a study of T cell responses to AZD1222 COVID-19 vaccine. Only a few counts were recorded for this clone. Assay: immunoSEQ multiplex PCR; the TCRdb copy retains only in-frame clones and omits some. The data contain about 200,000 clones, approximately 91% of them seen just once; the ten biggest clones take up nearly 3.5%. Pooling was applied to second doses at about 4 or about 12 weeks. This TCR was recovered from an adult who received the AZD1222 COVID-19 vaccine. This material consisted of peripheral blood, taken 28 days after the second AZD1222 dose.

CDR3 amino acids: CASSLVGAGNTGELFF. CDR3 in DNA: TGTGCCAGCAGCTTAGTAGGAGCAGGGAACACCGGGGAGCTGTTTTTT. The rearrangement links TRBV7-9 to TRBJ2-2; no firm D call. The germline V gene has CDR1 SEHNR and CDR2 FQNEAQ (reference sequence). The CDR3 extends over 16 amino acids. Trimming pared 1 base from V and 1 base from J, leaving 10 bases between.